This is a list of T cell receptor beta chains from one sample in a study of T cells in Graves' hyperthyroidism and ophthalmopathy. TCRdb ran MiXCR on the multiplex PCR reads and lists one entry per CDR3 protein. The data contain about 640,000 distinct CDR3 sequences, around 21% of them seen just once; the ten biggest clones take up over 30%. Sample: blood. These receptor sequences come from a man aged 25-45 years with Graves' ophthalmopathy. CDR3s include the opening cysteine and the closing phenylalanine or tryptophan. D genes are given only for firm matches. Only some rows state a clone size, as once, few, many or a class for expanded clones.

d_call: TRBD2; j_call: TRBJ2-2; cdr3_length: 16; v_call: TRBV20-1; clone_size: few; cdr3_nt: TGCAGTGCTAGAAAACCGGGACTAGCGGGCACCGGGGAGCTGTTTTTT; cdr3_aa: CSARKPGLAGTGELFF
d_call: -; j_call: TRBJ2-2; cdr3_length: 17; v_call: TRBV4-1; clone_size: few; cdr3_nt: TGCGCCAGCAGCCCTAGTGTTGCAGCGGGGAACACCGGGGAGCTGTTTTTT; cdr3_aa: CASSPSVAAGNTGELFF
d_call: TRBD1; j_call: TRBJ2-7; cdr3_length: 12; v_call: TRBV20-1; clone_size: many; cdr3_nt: TGCAGTGCCCGGACAGGCTCCTACGAGCAGTACTTC; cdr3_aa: CSARTGSYEQYF
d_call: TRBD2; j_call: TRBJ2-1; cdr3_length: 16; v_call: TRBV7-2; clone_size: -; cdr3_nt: TGTGCCAGCAGCTGGACTAGCGGGAGGGCCGACAATGAGCAGTTCTTC; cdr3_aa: CASSWTSGRADNEQFF
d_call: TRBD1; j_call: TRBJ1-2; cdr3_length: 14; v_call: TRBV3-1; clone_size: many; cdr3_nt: TGTGCCAGCAGCCCGGACAGGGGTTACTATGGCTACACCTTC; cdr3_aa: CASSPDRGYYGYTF
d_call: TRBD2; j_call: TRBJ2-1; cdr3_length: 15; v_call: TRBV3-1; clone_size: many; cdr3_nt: TGTGCCAGCAGCCAATCGACTAGCGGGAGTAATGAGCAGTTCTTC; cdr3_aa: CASSQSTSGSNEQFF
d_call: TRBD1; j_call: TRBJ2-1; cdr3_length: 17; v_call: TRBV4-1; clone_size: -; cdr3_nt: TGCGCCAGCAGCCAAGATCCGCGGACAGGGAAATACAATGAGCAGTTCTTC; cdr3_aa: CASSQDPRTGKYNEQFF
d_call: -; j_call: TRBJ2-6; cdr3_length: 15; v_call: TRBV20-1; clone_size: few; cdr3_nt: TGCAGTGCTCTAACTGGAGAGTCTGGGGCCAACGTCCTGACTTTC; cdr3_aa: CSALTGESGANVLTF
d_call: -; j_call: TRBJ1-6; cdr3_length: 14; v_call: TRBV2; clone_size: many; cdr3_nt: TGTGCCAGCAGTGACAATCCCCGTTATTCACCCCTCCACTTT; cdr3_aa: CASSDNPRYSPLHF
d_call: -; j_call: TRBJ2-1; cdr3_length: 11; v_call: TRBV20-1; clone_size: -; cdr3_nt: TGCAGTGCTAGAGATGTAGGGACCGACTTCTTC; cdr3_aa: CSARDVGTDFF
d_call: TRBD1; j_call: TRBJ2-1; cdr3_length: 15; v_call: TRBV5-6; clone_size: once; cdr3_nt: TGTGCCAGCAGCTTGGGGACAGGGGCCTGGAATGAGCAGTTCTTC; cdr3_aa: CASSLGTGAWNEQFF
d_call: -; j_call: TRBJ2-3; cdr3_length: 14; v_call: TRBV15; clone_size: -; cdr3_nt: TGTGCCACCAGCACCCGACAGGGCACAGATACGCAGTATTTT; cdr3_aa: CATSTRQGTDTQYF
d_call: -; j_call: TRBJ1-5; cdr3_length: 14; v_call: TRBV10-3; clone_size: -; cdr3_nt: TGTGCCATCAGTGACCCCGAGGGGGGGAGGCCCCAGCATTTT; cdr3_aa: CAISDPEGGRPQHF
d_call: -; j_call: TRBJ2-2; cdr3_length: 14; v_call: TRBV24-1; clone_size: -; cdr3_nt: TGTGCCACCAGTGATTTCGGGTCCGCCGGGGAGCTGTTTTTT; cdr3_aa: CATSDFGSAGELFF
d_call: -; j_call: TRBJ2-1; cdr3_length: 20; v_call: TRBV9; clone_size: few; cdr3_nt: TGTGCCAGCAGCGGCTCTAGCGGCCCTAGGGGGCTTAGCTCCTACAATGAGCAGTTCTTC; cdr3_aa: CASSGSSGPRGLSSYNEQFF
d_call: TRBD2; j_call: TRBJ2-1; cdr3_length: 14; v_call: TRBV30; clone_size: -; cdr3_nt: TGTGCCTGGAGTAAGGGACTAGCGGGAGATGAGCAGTTCTTC; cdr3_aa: CAWSKGLAGDEQFF
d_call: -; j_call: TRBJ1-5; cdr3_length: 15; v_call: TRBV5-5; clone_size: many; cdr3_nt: TGTGCCAGCAGCTTTGGGACGGTAGGCAATCAGCCCCAGCATTTT; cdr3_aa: CASSFGTVGNQPQHF
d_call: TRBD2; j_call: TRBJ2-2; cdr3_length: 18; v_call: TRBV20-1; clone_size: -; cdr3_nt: TGCAGTGCTAGAGATTCCCGGACTAGCGGGAGATGGGCCGGGGAGCTGTTTTTT; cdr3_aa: CSARDSRTSGRWAGELFF
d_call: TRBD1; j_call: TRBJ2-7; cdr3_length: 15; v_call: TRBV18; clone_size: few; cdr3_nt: TGTGCCAGCTCACCGTCGTTTGGACAGGACTACGAGCAGTACTTC; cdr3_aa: CASSPSFGQDYEQYF
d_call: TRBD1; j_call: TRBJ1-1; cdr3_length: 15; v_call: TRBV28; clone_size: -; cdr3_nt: TGTGCCAGCAGTTTATTACAGGGGGCAGGTACTGAAGCTTTCTTT; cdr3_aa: CASSLLQGAGTEAFF
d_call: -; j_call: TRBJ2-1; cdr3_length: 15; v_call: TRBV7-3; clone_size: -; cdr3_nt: TGTGCCAGCAGCTTAAACTCGCGGTCCTACAATGAGCAGTTCTTC; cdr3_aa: CASSLNSRSYNEQFF
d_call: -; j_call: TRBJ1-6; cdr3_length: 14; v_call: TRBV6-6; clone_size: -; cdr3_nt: TGTGCCAGCAGTTACTCGGTTGTTAAGGGACCCCTCCACTTT; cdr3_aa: CASSYSVVKGPLHF
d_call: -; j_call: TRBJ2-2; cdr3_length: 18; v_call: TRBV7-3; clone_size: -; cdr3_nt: TGTGCCGGCAGCGAATACCCCTTGGACTGGGGGAGTTCCGGGGAGCTGTTTTTT; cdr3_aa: CAGSEYPLDWGSSGELFF
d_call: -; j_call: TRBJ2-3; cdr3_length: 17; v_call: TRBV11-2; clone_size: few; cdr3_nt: TGTGCCAGCGGACTAAGGAGGGGGGAGGGCCGGACAGATACGCAGTATTTT; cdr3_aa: CASGLRRGEGRTDTQYF
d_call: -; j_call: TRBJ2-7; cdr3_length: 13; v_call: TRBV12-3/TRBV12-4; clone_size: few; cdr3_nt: TGTGCCAGCAGTTTAAACTGGGACTACGAGCAGTACTTC; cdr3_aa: CASSLNWDYEQYF
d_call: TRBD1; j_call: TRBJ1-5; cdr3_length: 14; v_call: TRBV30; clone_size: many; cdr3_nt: TGTGCCTGGAGTCTGGACAGGGAAAATCAGCCCCAGCATTTT; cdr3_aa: CAWSLDRENQPQHF
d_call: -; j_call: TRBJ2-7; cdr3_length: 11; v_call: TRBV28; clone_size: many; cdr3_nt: TGTTACACTCAGGGGCCCTACGAGCAGTACTTC; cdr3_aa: CYTQGPYEQYF
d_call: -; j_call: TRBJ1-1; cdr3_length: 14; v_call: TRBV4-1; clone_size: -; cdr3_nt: TGCGCCAGCAGCCACCGGGCGGGGGCCGCTGAAGCTTTCTTT; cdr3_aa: CASSHRAGAAEAFF
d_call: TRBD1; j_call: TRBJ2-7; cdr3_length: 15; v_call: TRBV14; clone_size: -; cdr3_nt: TGTGCCAGCAGCCAAGTGACAGGGTTTCCCTACGAGCAGTACTTC; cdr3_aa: CASSQVTGFPYEQYF
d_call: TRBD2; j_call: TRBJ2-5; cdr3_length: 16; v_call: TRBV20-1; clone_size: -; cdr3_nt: TGCAGTGCGGCCGGACTAGCGGGAGGGCCGCAAGAGACCCAGTACTTC; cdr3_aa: CSAAGLAGGPQETQYF
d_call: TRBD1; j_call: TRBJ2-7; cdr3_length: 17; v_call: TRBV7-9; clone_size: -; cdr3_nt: TGTGCCAGCAGCTTGGATCCGGGACAGGGTAGTCCCTACGAGCAGTACTTC; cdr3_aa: CASSLDPGQGSPYEQYF
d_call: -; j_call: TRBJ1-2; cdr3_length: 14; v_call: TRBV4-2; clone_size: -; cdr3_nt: TGTGCCAGCAGCCAAGAGAAACAGGGCTATGGCTACACCTTC; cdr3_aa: CASSQEKQGYGYTF
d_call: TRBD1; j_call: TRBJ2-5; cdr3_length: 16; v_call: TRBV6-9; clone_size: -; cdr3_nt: TGTGCCAGCAGTTCGCTGGGACAGGGGAGAGGAAAGACCCAGTACTTC; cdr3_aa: CASSSLGQGRGKTQYF
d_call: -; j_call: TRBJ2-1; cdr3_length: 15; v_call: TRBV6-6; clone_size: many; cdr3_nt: TGTGCCAGCAGTTACTCTGGGGGGACCTACAATGAGCAGTTCTTC; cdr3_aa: CASSYSGGTYNEQFF
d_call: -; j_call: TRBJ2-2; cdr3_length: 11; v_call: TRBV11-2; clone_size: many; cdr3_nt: TGTGCCAGCAGTCGCACCGGGGAGCTGTTTTTT; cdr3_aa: CASSRTGELFF
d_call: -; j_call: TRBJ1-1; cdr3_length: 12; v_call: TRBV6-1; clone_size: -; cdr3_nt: TGTGCCAGCAGAACAGGGTTAACTGAAGCTTTCTTT; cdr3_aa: CASRTGLTEAFF
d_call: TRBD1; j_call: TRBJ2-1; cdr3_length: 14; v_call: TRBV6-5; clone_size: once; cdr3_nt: TGTGCCAGCAGTTACTTACAGGGGGTCAATGAGCAGTCCTTC; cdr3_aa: CASSYLQGVNEQSF
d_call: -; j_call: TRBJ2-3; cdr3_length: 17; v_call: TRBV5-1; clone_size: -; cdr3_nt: TGCGCCAGCAGCTTGGCCAAGGGGCCCATGGTTAAAGATACGCAGTATTTT; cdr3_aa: CASSLAKGPMVKDTQYF
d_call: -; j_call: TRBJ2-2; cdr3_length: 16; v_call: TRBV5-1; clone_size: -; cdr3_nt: TGCGCCAGCAGCTGGGGTGGTTCGTCAGCCACCGGGGAGCTGTTTTTT; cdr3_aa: CASSWGGSSATGELFF
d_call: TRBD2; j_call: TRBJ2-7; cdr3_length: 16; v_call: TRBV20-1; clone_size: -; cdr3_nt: TGCAGTGCTAGAGATACGGGACTAGCCATAGGATACGAGCAGTACTTC; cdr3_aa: CSARDTGLAIGYEQYF